These 9 T cell receptor beta chains were sequenced from one sample in a study of T cell repertoires in cytomegalovirus infection. Each CDR3 protein is one row after TCRdb ran MiXCR on the reads. The table lists around 230,000 distinct CDR3 sequences, around 6.4% of them singletons, with about 6% in the top ten. Input material: PBMCs. The receptors come from a human donor in good health (CMV status not recorded). Some clones in this sample may be carry-over from other donors' samples.

Ten or more counts support this clonotype. The chain links TRBV6-2 or TRBV6-3 to TRBJ2-7; D is perhaps TRBD2 (6 bases). CDR1 is MNHEY and CDR2 is SVGEGT in the germline V gene. V lost 6 bases to trimming and J lost 2 bases, with 14 bases between them. This CDR3 is built from 14 residues. CDR3 residues: CASRELGLTYEQYF. As DNA, the CDR3 is TGTGCCAGCAGGGAACTGGGACTGACCTACGAGCAGTACTTC.

There are many counts of this clonotype. V is TRBV7-8 and J is TRBJ2-6; TRBD1 might be the D (8 bases). The CDR3 sequence is 17 residues long. V was trimmed by 3 bases and J by 2 bases, leaving 14 bases between them. The germline CDR1 and CDR2 sequences are SGHVS and FQNEAQ. DNA for the CDR3: TGTGCCAGCAGCTTGTCAACAGGGGGGGCTGGGGCCAACGTCCTGACTTTC. It encodes CASSLSTGGAGANVLTF.

This clonotype was counted between two and nine times. This chain uses TRBV2 with TRBJ1-5; D is perhaps TRBD1 (5 bases). Germline values: CDR1 SNHLY, CDR2 FYNNEI. V lost 1 base and J lost 6, with 10 bases in between. The CDR3 loop spans 14 amino acids. CDR3 coding DNA: TGTGCCAGCAGTGAAGAGGCAGGGACTCAGCCCCAGCATTTT. Residues: CASSEEAGTQPQHF.

This clonotype was recorded many times. The rearrangement uses TRBV4-1 and TRBJ2-1; the D is unclear. The CDR3 contains 16 residues. V lost 3 bases and J 6 bases, leaving 18 bases between the germline ends. Germline V CDR1 and CDR2: MGHRA, YSYEKL. CDR3 amino acids: CASSHPGPGEFNEQFF. CDR3 bases: TGCGCCAGCAGCCATCCTGGGCCAGGCGAATTCAATGAGCAGTTCTTC.

This clonotype was recorded many times. V usage is TRBV7-2 and J usage is TRBJ1-5; D not certain. This CDR3 region has 14 residues. V gave up 7 bases and J gave up 8 bases, with 18 bases separating them. From germline, CDR1 is SGHTA and CDR2 FQGNSA. The CDR3 nucleotides are TGTGCCAGCACCAAGGGCCCTAACGGGAAGCCCCAGCATTTT. Protein product: CASTKGPNGKPQHF.

This clonotype was observed a few times. The rearrangement joins TRBV2 to TRBJ2-2; D is undetermined. This CDR3 contains 14 residues. Germline V gene data show CDR1 as SNHLY and CDR2 as FYNNEI. Trimming removed 6 bases at V and 0 bases at J, with 8 bases between. Here the CDR3 reads CASRYGSNTGELFF. In nucleotides, the CDR3 is TGTGCCAGCAGATATGGGTCGAACACCGGGGAGCTGTTTTTT.

This chain connects TRBV19 to TRBJ1-5; D is uncertain. CDR1 LNHDA and CDR2 SQIVND come from the germline V gene (reference sequence). Trimming pared 3 bases from V and 3 bases from J, leaving 12 bases between. The length of the CDR3 is 15 residues. CDR3 protein: CASSIERSPNQPQHF. The CDR3 DNA reads TGTGCCAGTAGTATCGAAAGGAGCCCCAATCAGCCCCAGCATTTT.

There are many counts of this clonotype. The chain carries TRBV28 and TRBJ1-1; 11 bases map to TRBD1. Germline-derived CDR1 and CDR2 are MDHEN and SYDVKM. V gave up 3 bases and J gave up 11 bases; unmatched junction bases: 5. CDR3 length: 13 residues. CDR3 amino acids: CASSLRTGGLAFF. Written as DNA, the CDR3 is TGTGCCAGCAGTTTGAGGACAGGGGGCCTGGCTTTCTTT.

The chain is built from TRBV12-3 or TRBV12-4 and TRBJ1-2; possibly TRBD1 for D (5 bases). This CDR3 spans 14 amino acids. V lost 3 bases and J lost 4, with 12 bases in between. The CDR3 spells CASSFGGSGYGYTF. The DNA for the CDR3 is TGTGCCAGCAGTTTTGGGGGGTCGGGCTATGGCTACACCTTC.